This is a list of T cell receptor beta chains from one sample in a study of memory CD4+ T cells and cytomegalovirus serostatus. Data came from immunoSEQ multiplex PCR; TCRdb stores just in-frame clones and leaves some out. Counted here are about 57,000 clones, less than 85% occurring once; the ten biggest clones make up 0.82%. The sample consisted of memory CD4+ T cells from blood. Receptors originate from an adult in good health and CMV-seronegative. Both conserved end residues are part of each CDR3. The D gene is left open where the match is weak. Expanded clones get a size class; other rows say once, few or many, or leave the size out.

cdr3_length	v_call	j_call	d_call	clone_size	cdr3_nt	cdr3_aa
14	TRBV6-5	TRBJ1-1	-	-	TGTGCCAGCAGTTGGCGGGGGATGGCCACTGAAGCTTTCTTT	CASSWRGMATEAFF
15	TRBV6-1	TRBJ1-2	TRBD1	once	TGTGCCAGCAGTGAAGACCACAGGGGACGGGGTGGCTACACCTTC	CASSEDHRGRGGYTF
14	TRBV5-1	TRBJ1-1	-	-	TGCGCCAGCAGCCGGGGGGGCAGGGACACTGAAGCTTTCTTT	CASSRGGRDTEAFF
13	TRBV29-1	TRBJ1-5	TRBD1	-	TGCAGCGTCGGGACAGATAGCAATCAGCCCCAGCATTTT	CSVGTDSNQPQHF
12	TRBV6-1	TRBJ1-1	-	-	TGTGCCAGCTCTGAGAGGTCTGGCCCAACTTTCTTT	CASSERSGPTFF
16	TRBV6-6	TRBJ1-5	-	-	TGTGCCAGCAGTTACCCGACAGGTCGGAGCAATCAGCCCCAGCATTTT	CASSYPTGRSNQPQHF
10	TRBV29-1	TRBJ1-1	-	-	TGCAGCGTCCAGAACACTGAAGCTTTCTTT	CSVQNTEAFF
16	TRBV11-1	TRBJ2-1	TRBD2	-	TGTGCCAGCAGCCCACTAGCGGGAGGTTCCTACAATGAGCAGTTCTTC	CASSPLAGGSYNEQFF
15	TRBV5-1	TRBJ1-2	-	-	TGCGCCAGCAAAGGGCTCCCTACGGGGTCAGATGGCTACACCTTC	CASKGLPTGSDGYTF
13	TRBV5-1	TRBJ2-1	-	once	TGCGCCAGCAGCTTGGGCCAGTACAATGAGCAGTTCTTC	CASSLGQYNEQFF
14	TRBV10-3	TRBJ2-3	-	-	TGTGCCATCGGCGGGGGCGTTAGGACAGATACGCAGTATTTT	CAIGGGVRTDTQYF
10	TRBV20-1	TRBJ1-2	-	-	TGCAGTGCTTCGGACAGTGGCTACACCTTC	CSASDSGYTF
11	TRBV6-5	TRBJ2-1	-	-	TGTGCCAGCAGTTATGCCGCATCGCAGTTCTTC	CASSYAASQFF
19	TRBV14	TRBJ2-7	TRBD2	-	TGTGCCAGCAGCCAAGAAAGGCCGGGACTAGCGGGGGGGTTTCACGAGCAGTACTTC	CASSQERPGLAGGFHEQYF
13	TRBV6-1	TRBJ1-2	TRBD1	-	TGTGCCAGCAACCGGGACAGGGGGTTCGGCTACACCTTC	CASNRDRGFGYTF
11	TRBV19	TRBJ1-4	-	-	TGTGCCAGTAGTATAAGGGGGAAACTGTTTTTT	CASSIRGKLFF
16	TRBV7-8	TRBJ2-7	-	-	TGTGCCAGCAGCTTAGTGGTAGGTGGGAGTGGCCACGAGCAGTACTTC	CASSLVVGGSGHEQYF
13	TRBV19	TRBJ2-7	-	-	TGTGCCAGTAGTATAGGTGGACAACCCGAGCAGTACTTC	CASSIGGQPEQYF
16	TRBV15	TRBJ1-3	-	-	TGTGCCACCAGCAGGGGACGCCCTAGCTCTGGAAACACCATATATTTT	CATSRGRPSSGNTIYF
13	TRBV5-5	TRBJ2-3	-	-	TGTGCCAGCAGCTTGGGAAGGACAGATACGCAGTATTTT	CASSLGRTDTQYF
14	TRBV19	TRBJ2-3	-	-	TGTGCCAGCCGGGACGGGCCTAACACAGATACGCAGTATTTT	CASRDGPNTDTQYF
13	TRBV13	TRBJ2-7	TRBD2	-	TGTGCCAGCAGTTATGACAGAGCGGGAGAGCAGTACTTC	CASSYDRAGEQYF
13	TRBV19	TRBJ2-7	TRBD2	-	TGTGCCAGTAGCGGGGGGACCACCTACGAGCAGTACTTC	CASSGGTTYEQYF
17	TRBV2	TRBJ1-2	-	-	TGTGCCAGCAGACCCCAACGAAATCTACAGGCCTTTTATGGCTACACCTTC	CASRPQRNLQAFYGYTF
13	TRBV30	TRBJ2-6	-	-	TGTGCCTGGTGTCCGTTTGGGGCCAACGTCCTGACTTTC	CAWCPFGANVLTF
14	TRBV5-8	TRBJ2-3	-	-	TGTGCCAGCAGCTCAGGACAGCATACAGATACGCAGTATTTT	CASSSGQHTDTQYF
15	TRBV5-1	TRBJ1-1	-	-	TGCGCCAGCAGCTTGACGACCCCTGATAGCACTGAAGCTTTCTTT	CASSLTTPDSTEAFF
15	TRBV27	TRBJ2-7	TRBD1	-	TGTGCCAGCAGTTTGGGGCAGGGGGCTTTGGGCGAGCAGTACTTC	CASSLGQGALGEQYF
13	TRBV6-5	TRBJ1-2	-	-	TGTGCCAGCAGTGACACAGCTAGCTATGGCTACACCTTC	CASSDTASYGYTF
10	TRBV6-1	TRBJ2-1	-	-	TGTGCCAGCAGTCAAACCACTTGGTTCTTC	CASSQTTWFF
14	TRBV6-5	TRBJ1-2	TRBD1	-	TGTGCCAGCAGTTCGCCGGGACAGCGTTCTGGCTACACCTTC	CASSSPGQRSGYTF
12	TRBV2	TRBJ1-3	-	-	TGTGCCAGCGCCCTCTCTGGAAACACCATATATTTT	CASALSGNTIYF
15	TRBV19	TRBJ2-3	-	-	TGTGCCAGTAGTATGTTGCGAGCTAGCACAGATACGCAGTATTTT	CASSMLRASTDTQYF
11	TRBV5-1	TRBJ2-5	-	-	TGCGCCAGCAGCAAAGAGGAGACCCAGTACTTC	CASSKEETQYF
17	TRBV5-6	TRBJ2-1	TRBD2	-	TGTGCCAGCAGCTTGAGTAGCGGGGTGTCGGCCTACAATGAGCAGTTCTTC	CASSLSSGVSAYNEQFF
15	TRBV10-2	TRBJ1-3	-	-	TGCGCCAGCAGTGAACTAGCTGAAATTGGAAACACCATATATTTT	CASSELAEIGNTIYF
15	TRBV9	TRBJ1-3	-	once	TGTGCCAGCACTGGAGAAGCCCGCTCTGGAAACACCATATATTTT	CASTGEARSGNTIYF
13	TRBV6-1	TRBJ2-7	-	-	TGTGCCAGCAGTGAACACTCTAGCATCGGGCAGTACTTC	CASSEHSSIGQYF
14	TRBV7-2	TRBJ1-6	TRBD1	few	TGTGCCAGCAGCCCTCGGGACAGAGGCTCACCCCTCCACTTT	CASSPRDRGSPLHF
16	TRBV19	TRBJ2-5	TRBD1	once	TGTGCCAGTAGTACGGGATGGGACAGGGTTCAAGAGACCCAGTACTTC	CASSTGWDRVQETQYF
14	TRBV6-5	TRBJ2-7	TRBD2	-	TGTGCCAGCAGTTACTCGCGGGAGCTCTACGAGCAGTACTTC	CASSYSRELYEQYF
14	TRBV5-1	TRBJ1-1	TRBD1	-	TGCGCCAGCAGCCGGGGGACAGGGGACACTGAAGCTTTCTTT	CASSRGTGDTEAFF
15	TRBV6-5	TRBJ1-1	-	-	TGTGCCAGCAGTCCTTTCGGACAGCCCAACACTGAAGCTTTCTTT	CASSPFGQPNTEAFF
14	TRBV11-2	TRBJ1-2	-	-	TGTGCCAGCAGCCCCGTGGGGGGGTTCTATGGCTACACCTTC	CASSPVGGFYGYTF